A selection of T cell receptor beta chains follows, all from one sample in a study of blood T cell repertoires in COVID-19. Sequencing used immunoSEQ multiplex PCR; TCRdb keeps in-frame clones, though not all of them. The sample records about 34,000 clones, more than 85% being singletons. The material sequenced was peripheral blood. The receptor source for this set is a man in his fifties or sixties with active or convalescent COVID-19. Each CDR3 is given with its conserved first and last residue. The order of the fields is D gene, J gene, clone size, V gene, CDR3 protein, CDR3 DNA. D genes are given only for firm matches. Size values are once, few and many counts, or a class for expanded clones, and some rows have none.

- | TRBJ2-1 | - | TRBV11-1 | CASSLGSMATGQFF | TGTGCCAGCAGCTTAGGAAGTATGGCGACAGGGCAGTTCTTC
TRBD1 | TRBJ1-3 | - | TRBV2 | CASSRNRGSGNTIYF | TGTGCCAGCAGTCGGAACAGGGGTTCTGGAAACACCATATATTTT
- | TRBJ2-1 | - | TRBV13 | CASSDTRGFDEQFF | TGTGCCAGCAGCGATACCCGGGGTTTTGATGAGCAGTTCTTC
- | TRBJ1-3 | once | TRBV9 | CASSPVGRDGNTIYF | TGTGCCAGCAGCCCCGTTGGGAGGGATGGAAACACCATATATTTT
TRBD1 | TRBJ1-5 | - | TRBV6-6 | CASSATGATNQPQHF | TGTGCCAGCAGTGCGACAGGGGCGACCAATCAGCCCCAGCATTTT
TRBD2 | TRBJ2-7 | - | TRBV5-1 | CASSLYSGGSYEQYF | TGCGCCAGCAGCCTATACAGCGGGGGCTCCTACGAGCAGTACTTC
TRBD1 | TRBJ2-5 | - | TRBV28 | CASSLIGTGQETQYF | TGTGCCAGCAGTTTAATAGGGACAGGCCAAGAGACCCAGTACTTC
- | TRBJ1-1 | - | TRBV10-3 | CAISQTVNTEAFF | TGTGCCATCAGTCAAACAGTGAACACTGAAGCTTTCTTT
TRBD1 | TRBJ1-2 | - | TRBV28 | CASSYLDRHRGYTF | TGTGCCAGCAGTTACTTGGACAGGCACAGAGGCTACACCTTC
TRBD2 | TRBJ2-5 | - | TRBV5-1 | CASSPGLAGQETQYF | TGCGCCAGCAGCCCCGGACTAGCGGGCCAAGAGACCCAGTACTTC
- | TRBJ2-1 | - | TRBV7-3 | CASSLRGGTNEQFF | TGTGCCAGCAGCTTACGTGGCGGGACCAATGAGCAGTTCTTC
- | TRBJ1-2 | - | TRBV6-2/TRBV6-3 | CASSFSSYGYTF | TGTGCCAGCAGTTTCTCATCTTATGGCTACACCTTC
- | TRBJ2-1 | - | TRBV7-3 | CASSFDTYNEQFF | TGTGCCAGCAGCTTTGACACATACAATGAGCAGTTCTTC
- | TRBJ1-5 | - | TRBV7-2 | CASSPGPLRGQPQHF | TGTGCCAGCAGCCCCGGACCCCTCCGCGGGCAGCCCCAGCATTTT
TRBD2 | TRBJ2-1 | once | TRBV25-1 | CASSELAGGSNEQFF | TGTGCCAGCAGTGAGTTAGCGGGAGGAAGCAATGAGCAGTTCTTC
TRBD1 | TRBJ1-5 | - | TRBV28 | CASREGQGNQPQHF | TGTGCCAGCAGGGAGGGACAGGGCAATCAGCCCCAGCATTTT
- | TRBJ2-2 | - | TRBV7-3 | CASSGGSSAGELFF | TGTGCCAGCAGCGGGGGCTCCAGCGCCGGGGAGCTGTTTTTT
- | TRBJ2-2 | few | TRBV7-3 | CASSPKRGTGELFF | TGTGCCAGCAGCCCCAAGAGGGGGACCGGGGAGCTGTTTTTT
TRBD2 | TRBJ2-1 | - | TRBV28 | CASKGTSEDNEQFF | TGTGCCAGCAAAGGGACTAGCGAAGACAATGAGCAGTTCTTC
- | TRBJ1-1 | - | TRBV28 | CASETGQTNTEAFF | TGTGCCAGCGAAACCGGGCAGACTAACACCGAAGCTTTCTTT
- | TRBJ2-7 | - | TRBV6-5 | CASSYRGTYEQYF | TGTGCCAGCAGTTATCGGGGTACCTACGAGCAGTACTTC
- | TRBJ2-1 | - | TRBV5-1 | CASSLGLGSLPEQFF | TGCGCCAGCAGCTTGGGACTAGGGAGTCTCCCTGAGCAGTTCTTC
TRBD2 | TRBJ2-7 | - | TRBV7-2 | CASSTGTSGYEQYF | TGTGCCAGCAGCACCGGGACTAGCGGCTACGAGCAGTACTTC
- | TRBJ2-2 | - | TRBV5-1 | CASSYQYKEGNTGELFF | TGCGCCAGCAGCTACCAATATAAGGAGGGGAACACCGGGGAGCTGTTTTTT
TRBD1 | TRBJ2-3 | - | TRBV5-1 | CASSATTGSDTQYF | TGCGCCAGCAGCGCAACGACAGGGTCAGATACGCAGTATTTT
TRBD1 | TRBJ2-7 | - | TRBV20-1 | CSAIDRVEQYF | TGCAGTGCGATAGACAGGGTTGAGCAGTACTTC
- | TRBJ2-7 | - | TRBV11-1 | CASSPGRGALYEQYF | TGTGCCAGCAGCCCTGGACGGGGGGCCCTCTACGAGCAGTACTTC
- | TRBJ1-6 | - | TRBV7-3 | CASSLTTALNSPLHF | TGTGCCAGCAGCTTAACGACAGCCTTAAATTCACCCCTCCACTTT
- | TRBJ1-6 | - | TRBV4-1 | CASSQHPETVNSPLHF | TGCGCCAGCAGCCAACATCCCGAAACGGTCAATTCACCCCTCCACTTT
- | TRBJ1-2 | - | TRBV7-9 | CASSLAGVYGYTF | TGTGCCAGCAGCTTGGCAGGGGTCTATGGCTACACCTTC
- | TRBJ2-7 | - | TRBV12-3/TRBV12-4 | CASSLAGDEQYF | TGTGCCAGCAGTTTAGCAGGGGACGAGCAGTACTTC
TRBD1 | TRBJ2-7 | few | TRBV28 | CASSLSGHRDRQYF | TGTGCCAGCAGTTTATCGGGACACCGGGACAGGCAGTACTTC
TRBD1 | TRBJ1-4 | - | TRBV7-8 | CASSLKPGTGNEKLFF | TGTGCCAGCAGCTTAAAACCCGGGACAGGGAATGAAAAACTGTTTTTT
- | TRBJ1-5 | - | TRBV7-2 | CASSARGNSNQPQHF | TGTGCCAGCAGCGCCAGGGGCAATAGCAATCAGCCCCAGCATTTT
TRBD2 | TRBJ2-1 | once | TRBV2 | CASRGLAGVPTNEQFF | TGTGCCAGCAGGGGACTAGCGGGAGTCCCTACAAATGAGCAGTTCTTC
TRBD1 | TRBJ2-7 | - | TRBV11-2 | CASSLGVGTGLYEQYF | TGTGCCAGCAGCTTAGGGGTCGGGACAGGGCTCTACGAGCAGTACTTC
TRBD1 | TRBJ2-4 | few | TRBV2 | CASSDETGLAKNIQYF | TGTGCCAGCAGTGACGAGACAGGGCTAGCCAAAAACATTCAGTACTTC
- | TRBJ2-5 | - | TRBV30 | CAWSVQGSRGTQYF | TGTGCCTGGAGTGTACAAGGGAGCCGGGGGACCCAGTACTTC
TRBD1 | TRBJ2-2 | - | TRBV28 | CASGGQDPTSNTGELFF | TGTGCCAGCGGTGGACAGGACCCTACTAGTAACACCGGGGAGCTGTTTTTT
- | TRBJ2-1 | - | TRBV6-2/TRBV6-3 | CASSYIGVVGEQFF | TGTGCCAGCAGTTACATAGGAGTAGTTGGTGAGCAGTTCTTC
- | TRBJ1-5 | - | TRBV6-4 | CASSASSFQPQHF | TGTGCCAGCAGTGCCTCGAGTTTCCAGCCCCAGCATTTT
- | TRBJ2-7 | - | TRBV5-1 | CASKGEYEQYF | TGCGCCAGCAAGGGGGAATACGAGCAGTACTTC
TRBD1 | TRBJ1-5 | - | TRBV28 | CASVFGSGTGNSNQPQHF | TGTGCCAGCGTTTTCGGGTCCGGGACAGGGAATAGCAATCAGCCCCAGCATTTT
TRBD1 | TRBJ1-3 | - | TRBV18 | CASSGNRGRTGNTIYF | TGTGCCAGCTCAGGCAACAGGGGGCGGACTGGAAACACCATATATTTT
- | TRBJ1-2 | - | TRBV9 | CASSAGQLYLGYTF | TGTGCCAGCAGCGCCGGACAGCTCTATTTGGGCTACACCTTC
TRBD1 | TRBJ1-2 | - | TRBV7-9 | CASSPGGANYGYTF | TGTGCCAGCAGCCCAGGGGGCGCGAACTATGGCTACACCTTC
- | TRBJ1-2 | - | TRBV28 | CASSDRRTNYGYTF | TGTGCCAGCAGTGACAGGCGCACTAACTATGGCTACACCTTC
- | TRBJ1-1 | - | TRBV6-1 | CASSDYRVLRNTEAFF | TGTGCCAGCAGTGATTACAGGGTTCTAAGAAACACTGAAGCTTTCTTT
TRBD2 | TRBJ2-7 | - | TRBV6-4 | CASCSGAWVRRGAEQYF | TGTGCCAGCTGTAGCGGGGCCTGGGTGAGGCGAGGAGCAGAGCAGTACTTC
TRBD2 | TRBJ2-5 | - | TRBV11-2 | CASSGGSGRGQETQYF | TGTGCCAGCAGCGGGGGTAGCGGGAGAGGTCAAGAGACCCAGTACTTC
TRBD1 | TRBJ1-5 | - | TRBV28 | CASSRQGRGSNQPQHF | TGTGCCAGCAGTCGACAGGGGCGAGGTAGCAATCAGCCCCAGCATTTT
TRBD2 | TRBJ2-3 | - | TRBV2 | CASRIAGDTDTQYF | TGTGCCAGCAGGATAGCGGGGGACACAGATACGCAGTATTTT
- | TRBJ1-5 | - | TRBV13 | CASSAGTEPQHF | TGTGCCAGCTCCGCGGGGACGGAGCCCCAGCATTTT
TRBD2 | TRBJ2-7 | once | TRBV10-2 | CASTAGESREQYF | TGCGCCAGCACTGCGGGAGAGAGTAGAGAGCAGTACTTC
- | TRBJ2-7 | - | TRBV6-5 | CASSFSSPGSTSEQYF | TGTGCCAGCAGTTTCTCCAGCCCCGGGTCCACCTCCGAGCAGTACTTC
- | TRBJ2-3 | - | TRBV9 | CASSVQTGTDTQYF | TGTGCCAGCAGCGTACAGACTGGCACAGATACGCAGTATTTT
TRBD2 | TRBJ2-1 | - | TRBV19 | CASSIVAPSGGPNNEQFF | TGTGCCAGTAGTATAGTTGCCCCTAGCGGGGGGCCCAACAATGAGCAGTTCTTC
- | TRBJ1-1 | - | TRBV14 | CASSQDTWYTEAFF | TGTGCCAGCAGCCAAGATACATGGTACACTGAAGCTTTCTTT